This T cell receptor beta chain originates from a study of T cells in localized non-small cell lung cancer. Findings and caveats of the study: Heterogeneity cannot be ruled out, as sequencing used one tumor region only. In adjacent lung, a median roughly 58 of the top 100 tumor clones were found.

TCRdb keeps only in-frame clones here, not all; method: immunoSEQ multiplex PCR. Altogether tens of thousands of clones are present, around 93% being singletons, with the ten largest covering roughly 12%. About this clone itself: What it recognizes is unknown.

CDR3 length: 16 amino acids. Trimming took 6 bases from V and 1 from J, leaving 15 bases between them. Germline loops: CDR1 ENHRY, CDR2 SYGVKD. Sequencing was performed on peripheral blood mononuclear cells, taken before any cancer treatment. The receptor was derived from a female donor at least 60 years old with stage II lung adenocarcinoma. The chain carries TRBV10-3 and TRBJ2-2; TRBD1 might be the D (7 bases). CDR3 in amino acids: CAISQGGAGNTGELFF. The CDR3 DNA is TGTGCCATCAGCCAGGGGGGTGCCGGGAACACCGGGGAGCTGTTTTTT.